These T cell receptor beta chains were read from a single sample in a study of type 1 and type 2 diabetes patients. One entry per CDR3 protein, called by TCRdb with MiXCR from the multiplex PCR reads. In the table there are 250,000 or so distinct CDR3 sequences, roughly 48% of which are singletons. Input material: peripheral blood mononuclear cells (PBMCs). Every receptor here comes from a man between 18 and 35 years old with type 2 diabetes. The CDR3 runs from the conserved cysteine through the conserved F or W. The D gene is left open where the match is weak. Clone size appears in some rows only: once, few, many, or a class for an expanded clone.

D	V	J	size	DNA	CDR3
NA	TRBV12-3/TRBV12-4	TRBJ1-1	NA	TGTGCCAGTAGTTCCGCCGAGGACAGAATTGAAGCTTTCTTT	CASSSAEDRIEAFF
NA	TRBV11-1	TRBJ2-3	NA	TGTGCCAGCAGCAGATTGCGAGTAGACACAGATACGCAGTATTTT	CASSRLRVDTDTQYF
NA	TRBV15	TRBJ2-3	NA	TGTGCCACCAGCAGAGATAATACCCTATTCACAGATACGCAGTATTTT	CATSRDNTLFTDTQYF
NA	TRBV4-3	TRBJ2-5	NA	TGCGCCAGCAGCCAAGGCTGGCTGGTCGGACAGCCGAGGGAGACCCAGTACTTC	CASSQGWLVGQPRETQYF
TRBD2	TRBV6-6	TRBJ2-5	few	TGTGCCAGCAGTTTTGGGCGGGGGGGCCGAGCGTTGGAGACCCAGTACTTC	CASSFGRGGRALETQYF
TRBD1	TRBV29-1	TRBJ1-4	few	TGCAGCGTGGGACAGGGTCGGGAAGGACTGTTTTTT	CSVGQGREGLFF
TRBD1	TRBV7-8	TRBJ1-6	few	TGTGCCAGCAGCTTAGCGGGACAGGGGGCTCGGAATTCACCCCTCCACTTT	CASSLAGQGARNSPLHF
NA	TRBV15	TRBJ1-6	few	TGTGCCACCAGCGGGAGAGGTTCACCCCTCCACTTT	CATSGRGSPLHF
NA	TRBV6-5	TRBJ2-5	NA	TGTGCCAGCAGTTACAAACCCCATCAAGGGGCCAGGGAGACCCAGTACTTC	CASSYKPHQGARETQYF
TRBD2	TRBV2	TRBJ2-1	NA	TGTGCCAGCAGCGGATCTAGCGGGAGGTTATCTGAGCAGTTCTTC	CASSGSSGRLSEQFF
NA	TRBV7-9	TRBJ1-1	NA	TGTGCCAGCAGCCTACCCGGGACGGCTGAAGCTTTCTTT	CASSLPGTAEAFF
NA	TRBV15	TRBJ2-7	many	TGTGCCACCAGCTCCCGACACTGGGACACCCCCTACGAGCAGTACTTC	CATSSRHWDTPYEQYF
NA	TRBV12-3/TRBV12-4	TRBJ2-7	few	TGTGCCAGCAGTTTGGCGGAGGGTCTCAACTACGAGCAGTACTTC	CASSLAEGLNYEQYF
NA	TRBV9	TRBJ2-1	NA	TGTGCCAGCAGCGTATCGGGTTCCCCGGCCCACAATGAGCAGTTCTTC	CASSVSGSPAHNEQFF
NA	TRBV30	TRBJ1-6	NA	TGTGCCTGGAGTGAAGGGACGTTTCGCAATTCACCCCTCCACTTT	CAWSEGTFRNSPLHF
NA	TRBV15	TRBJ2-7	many	TGTGCCTCTGGGGGAGGCGGGGAGCAGTACTTC	CASGGGGEQYF
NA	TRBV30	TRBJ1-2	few	TGTGCCTGGAGTGTACTAAGGGACCCCTATGGCTACACCTTC	CAWSVLRDPYGYTF
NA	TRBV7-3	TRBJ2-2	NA	TGTGCCAGCAGCCCCCGGCAGGACTCGGCCACCGGGGAGCTGTTTTTT	CASSPRQDSATGELFF
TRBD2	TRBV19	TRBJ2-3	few	TGTGCCAGTAGTCTACCGGGACTAGCGGTAGATACGCAGTATTTT	CASSLPGLAVDTQYF